One sample yielded the 4 T cell receptor beta chains listed below, sequenced in a study of T cells in Graves' hyperthyroidism and ophthalmopathy. Amplification yielded TCR beta CDR3 regions, with RNA transcripts as the source. TCR CDR3 regions were first amplified by RT-PCR with HTBI primers. In TCRdb, the multiplex PCR reads were re-called with MiXCR into one record per CDR3 protein. In the table there are about 290,000 distinct CDR3 sequences, about 16% of which are singletons. Sequencing was carried out using blood. Receptors originate from a woman aged 45-65 years with Graves' hyperthyroidism that later progressed to Graves' ophthalmopathy.

Turning to this clonotype: Relative to the germline gene, one junction end is altered; a read error may explain this. The V and J genes are TRBV28 and TRBJ1-6; tentatively, D is TRBD1 (6 bases). The CDR3 length is 14 residues. From germline, CDR1 is MDHEN and CDR2 SYDVKM. The CDR3 here is CASGLTGSNSPLHF. The CDR3 bases are TGTGCCAGCGGTTTAACAGGGTCCAATTCACCCCTCCACTTT.

This clonotype has a count of ten or more. The gene calls are TRBV2 and TRBJ2-1, with D possibly called TRBD1 or TRBD2 (5 bases each). With 8 bases removed from V and 1 base from J, the gap between germline ends came to 12 bases. CDR3 length: 14 residues. The germline gives CDR1 SNHLY, CDR2 FYNNEI. The CDR3 sequence: CASGTDRSYNEQFF. In nucleotides, the CDR3 is TGTGCCAGCGGGACCGACAGATCCTACAATGAGCAGTTCTTC.

The sample holds many counts of this clonotype. The genes are TRBV3-1 and TRBJ2-3; D gene unclear. The CDR3 is made up of 13 amino acids. V dropped 1 base and J dropped 2 bases, with 4 bases sitting between them. Germline CDR1 and CDR2: LGHDT and YNNKEL (reference sequence). The CDR3 region has the DNA TGTGCCAGCAGCCAAGCGGCCACAGATACGCAGTATTTT. This translates into CASSQAATDTQYF.

The chain carries TRBV5-4 and TRBJ1-1; D is ambiguous. The ends were cut back, 0 bases at V and 5 bases at J, with 20 bases in the middle. The CDR3 loop spans 17 amino acids. Germline assignment: CDR1 SGHNT and CDR2 YYREEE (reference sequence). The CDR3 region has the DNA TGTGCCAGCAGCTTGGAAGCCTGGGAGTTTGACCCAACTGAAGCTTTCTTT. It encodes CASSLEAWEFDPTEAFF.